There are many counts of the clone carrying this T cell receptor (beta chain). Its antigen remains unidentified. PBMCs were collected from a roughly 10 ml volume of fresh peripheral blood. Germline V gene data show CDR1 as MNHNS and CDR2 as SASEGT. With V trimmed by 9 bases and J by 2 bases, 11 bases remained unmatched. This CDR3 is built from 15 residues. The data belong to a study of T cells in Graves' hyperthyroidism and ophthalmopathy. Amplification of TCR beta CDR3 regions was performed using RNA transcripts as template. When the TCR CDR3 underwent first-round RT-PCR, the HTBI primer set was used. From the multiplex PCR reads, TCRdb called clonotypes with MiXCR, one entry per CDR3 protein. The sample contains a few hundred thousand distinct CDR3 sequences, roughly 15% of which appear only once. Study-level results: In blood, most of the thyroid clonotypes expanded above 0.001 were also present.

The chain recombines TRBV6-1 with TRBJ2-3, with 7 bases that match TRBD1. The sequenced material came from blood. The source of this sequence is a woman in her thirties or forties with Graves' ophthalmopathy. CDR3: CASGGRGRDTDTQYF. The CDR3 coding sequence is TGTGCCAGTGGGGGAAGGGGGCGAGACACAGATACGCAGTATTTT.